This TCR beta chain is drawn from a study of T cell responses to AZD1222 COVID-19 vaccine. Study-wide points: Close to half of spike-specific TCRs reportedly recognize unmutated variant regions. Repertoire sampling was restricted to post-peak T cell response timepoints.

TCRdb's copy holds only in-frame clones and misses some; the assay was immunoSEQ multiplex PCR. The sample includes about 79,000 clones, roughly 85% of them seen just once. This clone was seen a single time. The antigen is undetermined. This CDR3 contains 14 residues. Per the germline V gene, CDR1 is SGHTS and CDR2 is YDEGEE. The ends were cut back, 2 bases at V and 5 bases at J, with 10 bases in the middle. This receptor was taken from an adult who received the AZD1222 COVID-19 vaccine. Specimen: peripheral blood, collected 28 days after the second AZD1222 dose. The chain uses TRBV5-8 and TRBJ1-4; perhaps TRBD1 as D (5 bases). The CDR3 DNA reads TGTGCCAGCAGCTTTGGGGGTCCGAATGAAAAACTGTTTTTT. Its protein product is CASSFGGPNEKLFF.